These 26 T cell receptor beta chains were sequenced from one sample in a study of T-cell memory formation after mild COVID-19. TCRdb recomputed calls from the 5' RACE reads with MiXCR, one row per CDR3 protein. The sample holds some 310,000 distinct CDR3 sequences; under 25% are singletons and the top ten take approximately 22%. Sequencing was carried out using PBMCs or a T cell subset sorted from them (not recorded which). These receptor sequences come from a man aged 18 to 29 who had mild COVID-19 (a few samples of this study predate the infection). Cell type and time point are not known.

This clonotype was found a few times. This chain connects TRBV20-1 to TRBJ2-2; possible D gene TRBD1, 6 bases. The length of the CDR3 is 13 residues. Germline V gene data show CDR1 as DFQATT and CDR2 as SNEGSKA (reference sequence). Trimming removed 3 bases from V and 4 bases from J, with 9 bases in between. DNA of the CDR3: TGCAGTGCTAGGCGGACAGTCACCGGGGAGCTGTTTTTT. Translated, it gives CSARRTVTGELFF.

This clonotype was counted between two and nine times. V and J are TRBV18 and TRBJ2-3; D uncertain. Germline-derived CDR1 and CDR2 are KGHSH and LQKENI. V was pared by 1 base and J by 6 bases, with 11 bases between. This CDR3 region has 14 residues. CDR3 nucleotides: TGTGCCAGCTCACCACTCGTAATCGGGGATACGCAGTATTTT. Translation: CASSPLVIGDTQYF.

The sample holds a few counts of this clonotype. This chain joins TRBV7-2 and TRBJ1-1, with a weak D call TRBD1 (5 bases). The CDR3 length is 13 residues. Between the trimmed V and J ends, which lost 5 bases and 5 bases, there was a span of 12 bases. CDR1 and CDR2 (germline): SGHTA, FQGNSA. The chain's CDR3 is CASSVDWGTEAFF. CDR3 coding DNA: TGTGCCAGCAGCGTGGACTGGGGGACTGAAGCTTTCTTT.

This chain uses TRBV5-1 with TRBJ2-4, with unresolved D. Germline loops: CDR1 SGHRS, CDR2 YFSETQ. The CDR3 length is 14 residues. Trimming took 0 bases from V and 0 from J, leaving 4 bases between them. The CDR3 DNA reads as TGCGCCAGCAGCTTGGCGGGAGCCAAAAACATTCAGTACTTC. Translating it yields CASSLAGAKNIQYF.

Concerning this clonotype: A much larger clonotype is one base distant, so this may be a read error. V and J are TRBV5-1 and TRBJ2-7, with D uncertain. The CDR3 sequence is 13 residues long. Germline V gene data show CDR1 as SGHRS and CDR2 as YFSETQ. This CDR3 is CAISPLSSYEQYF. CDR3 DNA sequence: TGCGCCATCAGCCCTCTGAGCTCCTACGAGCAGTACTTC.

The rearrangement links TRBV18 to TRBJ1-2; D is undetermined. The CDR3 has 15 residues. V lost 3 bases and J lost 0, with 11 bases in between. The V gene's germline CDR1 is KGHSH and CDR2 LQKENI. Written as DNA, the CDR3 is TGTGCCAGCTCACCGGGAGCCAGCACTAACTATGGCTACACCTTC. Encoded protein: CASSPGASTNYGYTF.

This clonotype was observed a few times. The rearrangement joins TRBV10-3 to TRBJ2-5; 7 nucleotides match TRBD1. CDR1 is ENHRY, CDR2 SYGVKD, per germline. This CDR3 comprises 11 residues. The V and J ends lost 6 bases and 5 bases, in that order; junction bases with no gene match: 0. CDR3 DNA: TGTGCCATCAGGACAGGGGAGACCCAGTACTTC. It specifies CAIRTGETQYF.

The DNA of the CDR3 is TGTGCCAGCAGAGAACCCGGGACAGGGTATTCCTATGGCTACACCTTC. The encoded protein is CASREPGTGYSYGYTF. The chain joins TRBV28 to TRBJ1-2; 9 nucleotides line up with TRBD1. The CDR3 spans 16 residues. V shed 6 bases and J 4 bases; nucleotides not matched to a gene: 12. Germline CDR1 is MDHEN and CDR2 is SYDVKM.

This chain connects TRBV12-3 or TRBV12-4 to TRBJ2-5; the D is unclear. The CDR3 runs 15 residues. The ends were cut back, 5 bases at V and 5 bases at J, with 18 bases in the middle. The CDR3 DNA is TGTGCCAGCAGTCCGCCGGGCTTTAGGATCGAGACCCAGTACTTC. It encodes CASSPPGFRIETQYF.

The J gene is TRBJ1-1, the V gene TRBV20-1; D may be TRBD1 (6 bases). V gave up 5 bases and J gave up 1 base, with 11 bases separating them. Germline V gene lookup returns CDR1 DFQATT and CDR2 SNEGSKA (reference sequence). The CDR3 has 13 residues. CDR3 amino acids: CSAGGRENTEAFF. DNA for the CDR3: TGCAGTGCTGGGGGGCGGGAGAACACTGAAGCTTTCTTT.

The rearrangement uses TRBV6-5 and TRBJ2-1; possibly TRBD1 for D (5 bases). Looked up from germline, CDR1 is MNHEY and CDR2 is SVGAGI. The CDR3 is 13 residues long. V dropped 5 bases and J dropped 7 bases, with 12 bases sitting between them. CDR3 nucleotides: TGTGCCAGCAGTCCCCAGGGTAAAAATGAGCAGTTCTTC. It is translated as CASSPQGKNEQFF.

For this clonotype: One end of the junction fails to match germline, which may point to a read error. The chain links TRBV7-2 to TRBJ1-6, with D tentatively TRBD1 (6 bases). CDR1 and CDR2 from the germline V gene are SGHTA and FQGNSA. The CDR3 runs to 10 residues. CDR3 sequence: CASSPLGHRF. CDR3 DNA sequence: TGTGCCAGCAGCCCCCTGGGACACCGCTTT.

This clonotype was picked up a small number of times. This sequence joins TRBV12-3 or TRBV12-4 and TRBJ2-3, with TRBD1 matching over 9 bases. The CDR3 is 14 residues long. Germline trimming cut 6 bases from V and 5 bases from J; bases unmatched to any gene: 6. CDR3 sequence reads: CASRATGGRDTQYF. CDR3 bases: TGTGCCAGCAGAGCAACAGGGGGCAGAGATACGCAGTATTTT.

This clonotype was found a few times. This rearrangement joins TRBV7-9 to TRBJ1-2; D is ambiguous. The CDR3 is made up of 13 amino acids. V lost 3 bases and J lost 4, with 9 bases in between. CDR1 and CDR2 from the germline V gene are SEHNR and FQNEAQ (reference sequence). The CDR3 DNA reads as TGTGCCAGCAGCTTTCGGGAGGTCTATGGCTACACCTTC. Amino acids: CASSFREVYGYTF.

There are a few counts of this clonotype. The V and J genes are TRBV9 and TRBJ1-1; D not resolved. The CDR3 consists of 15 residues. The V gene's germline CDR1 is SGDLS and CDR2 YYNGEE. V lost 2 bases and J 1 base, leaving 12 bases between the germline ends. DNA of the CDR3: TGTGCCAGCAGCGTTTCGGTGTCCGCGAACACTGAAGCTTTCTTT. Its protein product is CASSVSVSANTEAFF.

The sample holds many counts of this clonotype. V and J are TRBV11-2 and TRBJ2-4, with no clear D. V was clipped by 3 bases and J by 0 bases, with 9 bases between them. The CDR3 extends over 15 amino acids. Germline CDR1 SGHAT, CDR2 FQNNGV. In DNA form, the CDR3 reads TGTGCCAGCAGCTTTGGGCAGCTAGCCAAAAACATTCAGTACTTC. Protein sequence: CASSFGQLAKNIQYF.

This clonotype has at least ten counts. V and J are TRBV12-3 or TRBV12-4 and TRBJ1-1, with TRBD1 as a possible D gene (5 bases). This CDR3 region has 15 residues. Between the trimmed V and J ends, which lost 1 base and 0 bases, there was a span of 9 bases. The CDR3: CASSLDAGLNTEAFF. In DNA form, the CDR3 reads TGTGCCAGCAGTTTAGACGCGGGGCTGAACACTGAAGCTTTCTTT.

This clonotype was observed a handful of times. The CDR3 nucleotides read TGTGCCAGCAGTTCTCTTGGAACAGGGGTAAATTCACCCCTCCACTTT. It specifies CASSSLGTGVNSPLHF. This chain uses TRBV27 with TRBJ1-6; TRBD1 agrees at 7 bases. The CDR3 consists of 16 residues. The germline CDR1 and CDR2 sequences are MNHEY and SMNVEV (reference sequence). The trim removed 4 bases at V and 7 bases at J, leaving 10 bases unmatched.

This clonotype was counted a few times. Written as DNA, the CDR3 is TGTGCCAGCAGCCAGCTCAATAGCGGGGGGCCCACAGATACGCAGTATTTT. Protein sequence: CASSQLNSGGPTDTQYF. J is TRBJ2-3 and V is TRBV14; 10 nucleotides agree with TRBD2. V dropped 3 bases and J dropped 2; count of bases not matched to a gene: 8. Germline CDR1 and CDR2: SGHDN and FVKESK. The CDR3 contains 17 residues.

The chain joins TRBV6-2 or TRBV6-3 to TRBJ2-1; TRBD1 matches at 9 bases. The germline gives CDR1 MNHEY, CDR2 SVGEGT. The CDR3 extends over 12 amino acids. J was trimmed by 15 bases and V by 5 bases; bases with no gene match: 8. The CDR3 nucleotides read TGTGCCAGCAGTATCTCCGGGACAGGGCGGTTCTTC. This encodes CASSISGTGRFF.

The chain combines TRBV12-3 or TRBV12-4 with TRBJ2-1, with D uncertain. This CDR3 spans 11 amino acids. The germline V and J ends were trimmed by 7 bases and 6 bases, with 7 bases remaining between them. The CDR3 sequence: CASTQTNEQFF. In nucleotides, the CDR3 is TGTGCCAGCACCCAGACCAATGAGCAGTTCTTC.

The chain joins TRBV9 to TRBJ2-7; 12 positions match TRBD1. The germline V gene encodes CDR1 SGDLS and CDR2 YYNGEE. After removal of 3 bases from V and 3 bases from J, the junction contained 10 bases not matched to a gene. The CDR3 length is 17 residues. This chain's CDR3 is CASSANWGQGALYEQYF. The CDR3 bases are TGTGCCAGCAGCGCCAATTGGGGACAGGGGGCTCTCTACGAGCAGTACTTC.

The rearrangement uses TRBV5-1 and TRBJ2-3; 10 nucleotides align to TRBD2. J was trimmed by 2 bases and V by 0 bases; bases with no gene match: 6. Germline CDR1 reads SGHRS; CDR2 reads YFSETQ. CDR3 length equals 17 residues. CDR3 coding DNA: TGCGCCAGCAGCTTGGCCGATAGCGGGGGGATCACAGATACGCAGTATTTT. Translating it yields CASSLADSGGITDTQYF.

V gene TRBV5-1 combines with J gene TRBJ2-3; D possibly corresponds to TRBD2 (6 bases). The germline CDR1 and CDR2 sequences are SGHRS and YFSETQ. This CDR3 comprises 12 residues. CDR3 sequence: CAWGPEGDTQYF. The CDR3 DNA is TGCGCTTGGGGTCCGGAGGGAGATACGCAGTATTTT.

This clonotype was seen repeatedly, ten times or more. Here the CDR3 reads CASSQARDTQYF. CDR3 nucleotide sequence: TGTGCCAGCAGCCAAGCCCGTGATACGCAGTATTTT. J is TRBJ2-3 and V is TRBV4-2; D remains ambiguous. V shed 1 base and J shed 6 bases, with 5 bases lying between them. This CDR3 has 12 amino acids. Germline V gene data show CDR1 as LGHNA and CDR2 as YNFKEQ.

The chain carries TRBV12-3 or TRBV12-4 and TRBJ1-2; D not certain. Trimming stripped 6 bases from V and 2 bases from J, with 10 bases between. CDR3 size: 13 residues. In DNA form, the CDR3 reads TGTGCCAGCAGCATACAGCCGAACTATGGCTACACCTTC. Protein sequence: CASSIQPNYGYTF.